This passage covers 20 T cell receptor beta chains from one sample sequenced in a study of shared clonotypes between healthy human individuals. Assay: immunoSEQ multiplex PCR; the TCRdb copy retains only in-frame clones and omits some. The sample records nearly 1 million clones, approximately 80% being singletons. Sequencing was performed on memory CD4+ T cells sorted from blood. Regarding subset: CD45RA-negative fraction. Receptor source: a man between 18 and 35 years old in good health.

V gene TRBV4-3 combines with J gene TRBJ2-5; D remains unclear. The CDR3 sequence is 16 residues long. V lost 5 bases to trimming and J lost 2 bases, with 18 bases between them. The germline CDR1 and CDR2 sequences are LGHNA and YSLEER. The CDR3 sequence: CASSAARADHQETQYF. CDR3 bases: TGCGCCAGCAGCGCCGCCCGGGCAGACCATCAAGAGACCCAGTACTTC.

This clone was detected a few times. The same CDR3 is also encoded by other DNA sequences in this sample. The chain links TRBV6-1 to TRBJ1-5, with a weak D call TRBD1 (5 bases). Germline-derived CDR1 and CDR2 are MNHNS and SASEGT. Trimming removed 0 bases from V and 2 bases from J, with 5 bases in between. This CDR3 is built from 14 residues. CDR3 amino acids: CASSEAGRNQPQHF. CDR3 DNA sequence: TGTGCCAGCAGTGAAGCGGGGCGCAATCAGCCCCAGCATTTT.

This chain links TRBV14 with TRBJ1-6, with D possibly matching TRBD1 (5 bases). The CDR3 spans 15 residues. Trimming left V 0 bases short and J 8 bases short, with 11 bases between. Per the germline V gene, CDR1 is SGHDN and CDR2 is FVKESK. CDR3 bases: TGTGCCAGCAGCCAAGACGAGGGGCCTGATTCACCCCTCCACTTT. This codes for CASSQDEGPDSPLHF.

In regard to this clone: Other nucleotide sequences from this sample produce the same CDR3. The CDR3 region has the DNA TGTGCCAGCAGCTTAGCGGGCAGGGGGGACACTGAAGCTTTCTTT. Amino acids: CASSLAGRGDTEAFF. The J gene is TRBJ1-1, the V gene TRBV7-9, with 7 bases identical to TRBD1. Germline loops: CDR1 SEHNR, CDR2 FQNEAQ (reference sequence). Losses at the gene ends were 0 bases for V and 3 bases for J; bases not matched to a gene: 4. CDR3 size: 15 residues.

The V and J genes are TRBV5-1 and TRBJ2-5; D is undetermined. There are 12 residues in the CDR3. Trimming stripped 7 bases from V and 5 bases from J, with 12 bases between. Germline CDR1 and CDR2: SGHRS and YFSETQ. The CDR3 coding sequence is TGCGCCAGCGGGATGGGTGCTGAGACCCAGTACTTC. Encoded protein: CASGMGAETQYF.

Only a few counts were recorded for this clone. One end of the junction is discordant with germline, which a read error may explain. The CDR3 DNA reads as TGTGCTAGCAGCGTTAACCCCGGGGCAGATACGCAGTATTTT. Its protein is CASSVNPGADTQYF. This chain connects TRBV7-7 to TRBJ2-3; TRBD2 is a possible D gene (5 bases). CDR3 length: 14 amino acids. Germline V gene sequence: CDR1 SSHAT, CDR2 FNYEAQ (reference sequence).

The CDR3 sequence: CASSQEAGPYEQYF. The CDR3 DNA reads as TGTGCCAGCAGCCAAGAGGCGGGTCCCTACGAGCAGTACTTC. The chain couples TRBV14 to TRBJ2-7; D may be TRBD2 (5 bases). The germline CDR1 and CDR2 sequences are SGHDN and FVKESK. Trimming shortened V by 0 bases and J by 2 bases, and 8 bases separated the two germline ends. The CDR3 has 14 amino acids.

This chain joins TRBV10-3 and TRBJ2-1, with D tentatively TRBD2 (5 bases). CDR3 length equals 11 residues. Trimming took 11 bases from V and 8 from J, leaving 13 bases between them. Looked up from germline, CDR1 is ENHRY and CDR2 is SYGVKD. The CDR3 loop is CALSAGDEQFF. In DNA form, the CDR3 reads TGTGCCCTTTCGGCCGGGGATGAGCAGTTCTTC.

The gene calls are TRBV7-8 and TRBJ2-2; D is possibly TRBD2 (7 bases). CDR1 SGHVS and CDR2 FQNEAQ come from the germline V gene. V was clipped by 10 bases and J by 0 bases, with 15 bases between them. This CDR3 comprises 15 residues. DNA of the CDR3: TGTGCCACCAAGGGGGGGGCTGCGAACACCGGGGAGCTGTTTTTT. It encodes CATKGGAANTGELFF. The full variable domain, rest sourced from reference TRBV7-8 and TRBJ2-2, is GAGVSQSPRYKVAKRGQDVALRCDPISGHVSLFWYQQALGQGPEFLTYFQNEAQLDKSGLPSDRFFAERPEGSVSTLKIQRTQQEDSAVYLCATKGGAANTGELFFGEGSRLTVL.

This clone has only a few counts. This sequence joins TRBV5-1 and TRBJ2-1; TRBD2 matches at 14 bases. CDR1 is SGHRS, CDR2 YFSETQ, per germline. Germline trimming cut 4 bases from V and 2 bases from J; bases unmatched to any gene: 11. The CDR3 loop spans 19 amino acids. The chain's CDR3 is CASSLPGLAGEFTYNEQFF. In DNA, the CDR3 is TGCGCCAGCAGCCTGCCGGGACTAGCGGGAGAATTCACCTACAATGAGCAGTTCTTC.

This chain joins TRBV11-3 and TRBJ2-5, with D possibly TRBD2 on 7 matching bases. This CDR3 has 16 residues. Germline assignment: CDR1 SGHNT and CDR2 YENEEA. The V end lost 4 bases, the J end lost 4 bases, and 19 bases lay between the germline ends. The CDR3 DNA sequence: TGTGCCAGCAGCTCTCGTCCTAGGGGGGGCGGAGAGACCCAGTACTTC. This translates into CASSSRPRGGGETQYF.

The rearrangement joins TRBV14 to TRBJ1-2, with D hard to call. The CDR3 is 15 residues long. Germline V gene data show CDR1 as SGHDN and CDR2 as FVKESK. V dropped 3 bases and J dropped 6 bases, with 17 bases sitting between them. CDR3 sequence (DNA): TGTGCCAGCAGCCAGTATACACTACCTTCCAATGGCTACACCTTC. It codes for CASSQYTLPSNGYTF.

V is TRBV11-2 and J is TRBJ1-6; a weak D match, TRBD1 (5 bases). Trimming removed 0 bases from V and 6 bases from J, with 24 bases in between. The CDR3 totals 20 residues. The germline V gene has CDR1 SGHAT and CDR2 FQNNGV. The CDR3 protein is CASSLEPLRGLGAINSPLHF. CDR3 in DNA: TGTGCCAGCAGCTTAGAGCCTCTGAGGGGTCTCGGGGCAATTAATTCACCCCTCCACTTT.

A remark on this clone: This probably arose from a read error, given a far larger clone one base away. Within the sample, other DNA sequences also encode this same CDR3. The CDR3 coding sequence is TGTGCCAGCAGTATCAGGGATGGCTACACCTTC. It encodes CASSIRDGYTF. V gene TRBV6-1 combines with J gene TRBJ1-2, with D maybe TRBD1 (5 bases). CDR3 length: 11 residues. Germline lookup yields CDR1 MNHNS and CDR2 SASEGT. V was shortened by 5 bases and J by 6 bases, with 7 bases between the two germline ends.

The chain uses TRBV18 and TRBJ2-1; tentative D call: TRBD1 (5 bases). V lost 3 bases and J 7 bases, leaving 10 bases between the germline ends. This CDR3 is built from 13 residues. Germline-derived CDR1 and CDR2 are KGHSH and LQKENI. The CDR3 nucleotides read TGTGCCAGCTCACCCAGGGTGGAAAATGAGCAGTTCTTC. Its translation: CASSPRVENEQFF.

This clone has more than one count but fewer than ten. The J gene is TRBJ1-5, the V gene TRBV27, with D unclear. V lost 2 bases and J 6 bases, leaving 8 bases between the germline ends. Germline lookup yields CDR1 MNHEY and CDR2 SMNVEV (reference sequence). The CDR3 has 13 amino acids. The CDR3 spells CASSLVEGQPQHF. Written as DNA, the CDR3 is TGTGCCAGCAGTTTAGTAGAGGGTCAGCCCCAGCATTTT.

V gene TRBV2 combines with J gene TRBJ1-1, with no clear D. Per germline, CDR1 SNHLY and CDR2 FYNNEI. Deletions cut 4 bases from V and 1 base from J, with 7 bases between. CDR3 length: 13 residues. CDR3 sequence reads: CASSGWGNTEAFF. CDR3 nucleotide sequence: TGTGCCAGCAGTGGATGGGGGAACACTGAAGCTTTCTTT.

This chain connects TRBV28 to TRBJ1-5, with a weak D call TRBD1 (6 bases). CDR1 is MDHEN, CDR2 SYDVKM, per germline. CDR3 length: 13 residues. The V and J ends lost 9 bases and 3 bases respectively, with 12 bases between them. CDR3 protein: CASRRGANQPQHF. In nucleotides, the CDR3 is TGTGCCAGTCGGAGGGGGGCCAATCAGCCCCAGCATTTT.

The gene calls are TRBV6-1 and TRBJ2-4; maybe TRBD2 (6 bases). Germline CDR1 reads MNHNS; CDR2 reads SASEGT. This CDR3 has 18 amino acids. The V end was cut by 4 bases, the J end by 0 bases, with 19 bases between. CDR3: CASSAGAHSGLAKNIQYF. CDR3 coding DNA: TGTGCCAGCAGTGCCGGGGCCCATTCGGGACTAGCCAAAAACATTCAGTACTTC.

The rearrangement uses TRBV2 and TRBJ2-4; 13 bases match TRBD2. The CDR3 covers 16 residues. V trimming: 7 bases; J trimming: 7 bases; junction bases outside the gene matches: 10. Germline V CDR1 and CDR2: SNHLY, FYNNEI. The CDR3 protein is CASTRGLAGEGNIQYF. The CDR3 DNA follows: TGTGCCAGCACCAGAGGACTAGCGGGAGAGGGGAACATTCAGTACTTC.